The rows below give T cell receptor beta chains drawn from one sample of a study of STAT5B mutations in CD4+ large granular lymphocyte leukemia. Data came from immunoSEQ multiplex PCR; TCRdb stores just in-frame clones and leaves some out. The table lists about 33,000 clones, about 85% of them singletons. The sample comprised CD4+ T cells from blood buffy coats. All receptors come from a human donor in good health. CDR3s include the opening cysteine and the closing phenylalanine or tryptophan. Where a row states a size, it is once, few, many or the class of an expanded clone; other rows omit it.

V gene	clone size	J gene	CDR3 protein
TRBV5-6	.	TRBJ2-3	CASSLAGQGAVLTDTQYF
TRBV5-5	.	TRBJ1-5	CASSLAQGSNQPQHF
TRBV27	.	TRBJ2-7	CASRYQGVAGEQYF
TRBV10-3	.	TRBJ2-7	CAIKRGDRGYEQYF
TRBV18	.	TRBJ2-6	CASSPQGANVLTF
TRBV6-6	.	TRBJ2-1	CASSRGLAGGLEQFF
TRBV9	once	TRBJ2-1	CASNLAGIYNEQFF
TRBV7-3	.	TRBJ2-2	CASSSQGTTGELFF
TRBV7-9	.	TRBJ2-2	CASSLVRGANTGELFF
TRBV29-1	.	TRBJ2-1	CSVESGHEQFF
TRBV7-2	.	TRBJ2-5	CASSWRGGVQETQYF
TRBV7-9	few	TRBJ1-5	CASSPDRGYQPQHF
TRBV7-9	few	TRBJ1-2	CASQRMDRAYGYTF
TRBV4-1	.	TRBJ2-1	CASSPQGPNEQFF
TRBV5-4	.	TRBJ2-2	CASSSGQGYTGELFF
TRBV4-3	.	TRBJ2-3	CASSRETSGPTDTQYF
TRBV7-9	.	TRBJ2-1	CASSLATLNEQFF
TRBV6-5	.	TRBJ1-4	CASSSSGGTEKLFF
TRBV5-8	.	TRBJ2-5	CASSAGLAGKETQYF
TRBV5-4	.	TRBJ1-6	CASSSQENSPLHF
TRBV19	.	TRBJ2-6	CASRVMSGANVLTF
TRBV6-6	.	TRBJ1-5	CASSSITRDQPQHF
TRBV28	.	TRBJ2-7	CASSGPGSLYEQYF
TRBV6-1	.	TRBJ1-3	CASDRVDGNTIYF
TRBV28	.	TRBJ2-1	CASSKTSGNYNEQFF
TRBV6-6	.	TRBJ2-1	CASSFPDRAGEQFF
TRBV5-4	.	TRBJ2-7	CASSSGGGKAYEQYF
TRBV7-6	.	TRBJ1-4	CASSLEANRPDEKLFF
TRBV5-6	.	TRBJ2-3	CASSLGGHKGPDTQYF